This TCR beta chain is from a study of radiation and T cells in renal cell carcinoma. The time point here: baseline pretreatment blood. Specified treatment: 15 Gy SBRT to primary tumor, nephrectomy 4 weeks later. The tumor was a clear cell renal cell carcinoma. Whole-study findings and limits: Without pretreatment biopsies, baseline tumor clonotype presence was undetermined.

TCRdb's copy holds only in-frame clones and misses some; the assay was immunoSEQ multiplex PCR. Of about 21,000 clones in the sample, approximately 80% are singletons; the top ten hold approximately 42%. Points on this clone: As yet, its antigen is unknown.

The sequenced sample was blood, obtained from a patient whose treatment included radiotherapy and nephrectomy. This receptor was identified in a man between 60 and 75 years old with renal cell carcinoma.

The CDR3 loop is CASSPLAGAGSEQYF. In DNA, the CDR3 is TGTGCCAGCAGCCCGTTGGCGGGGGCCGGGAGTGAGCAGTACTTC. This chain joins TRBV13 and TRBJ2-7; a weak D match, TRBD2 (7 bases). Trimming removed 5 bases from V and 7 bases from J, with 21 bases in between. The germline V gene encodes CDR1 PRHDT and CDR2 FYEKMQ (reference sequence). The CDR3 runs to 15 residues.